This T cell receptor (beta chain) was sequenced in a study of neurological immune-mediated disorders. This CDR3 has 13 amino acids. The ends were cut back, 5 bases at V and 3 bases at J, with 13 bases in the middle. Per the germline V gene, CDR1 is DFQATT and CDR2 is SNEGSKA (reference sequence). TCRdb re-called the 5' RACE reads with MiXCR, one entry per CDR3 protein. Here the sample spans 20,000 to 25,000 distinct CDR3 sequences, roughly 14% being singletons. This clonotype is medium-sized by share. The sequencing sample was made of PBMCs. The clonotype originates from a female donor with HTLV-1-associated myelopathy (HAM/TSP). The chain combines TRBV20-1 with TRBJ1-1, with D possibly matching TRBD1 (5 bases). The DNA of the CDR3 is TGCAGTGCTTTCAGGGAAGGGGACACTGAAGCTTTCTTT. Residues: CSAFREGDTEAFF.